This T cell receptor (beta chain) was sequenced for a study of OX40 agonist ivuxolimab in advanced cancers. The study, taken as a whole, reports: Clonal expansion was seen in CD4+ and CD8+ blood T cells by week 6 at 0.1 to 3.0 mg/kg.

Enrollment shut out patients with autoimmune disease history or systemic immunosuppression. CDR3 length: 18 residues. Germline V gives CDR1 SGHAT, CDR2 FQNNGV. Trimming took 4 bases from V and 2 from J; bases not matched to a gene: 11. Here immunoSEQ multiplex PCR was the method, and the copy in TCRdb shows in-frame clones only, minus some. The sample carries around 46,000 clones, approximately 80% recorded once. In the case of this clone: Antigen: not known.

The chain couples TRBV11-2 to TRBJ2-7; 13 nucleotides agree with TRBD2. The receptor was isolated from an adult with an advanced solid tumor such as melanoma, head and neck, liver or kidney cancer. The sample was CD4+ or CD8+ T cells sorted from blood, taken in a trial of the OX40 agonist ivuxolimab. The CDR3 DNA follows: TGTGCCAGCAGCTCCATAAGCCGGACTAGCGGGAGTACCTACGAGCAGTACTTC. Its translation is CASSSISRTSGSTYEQYF.